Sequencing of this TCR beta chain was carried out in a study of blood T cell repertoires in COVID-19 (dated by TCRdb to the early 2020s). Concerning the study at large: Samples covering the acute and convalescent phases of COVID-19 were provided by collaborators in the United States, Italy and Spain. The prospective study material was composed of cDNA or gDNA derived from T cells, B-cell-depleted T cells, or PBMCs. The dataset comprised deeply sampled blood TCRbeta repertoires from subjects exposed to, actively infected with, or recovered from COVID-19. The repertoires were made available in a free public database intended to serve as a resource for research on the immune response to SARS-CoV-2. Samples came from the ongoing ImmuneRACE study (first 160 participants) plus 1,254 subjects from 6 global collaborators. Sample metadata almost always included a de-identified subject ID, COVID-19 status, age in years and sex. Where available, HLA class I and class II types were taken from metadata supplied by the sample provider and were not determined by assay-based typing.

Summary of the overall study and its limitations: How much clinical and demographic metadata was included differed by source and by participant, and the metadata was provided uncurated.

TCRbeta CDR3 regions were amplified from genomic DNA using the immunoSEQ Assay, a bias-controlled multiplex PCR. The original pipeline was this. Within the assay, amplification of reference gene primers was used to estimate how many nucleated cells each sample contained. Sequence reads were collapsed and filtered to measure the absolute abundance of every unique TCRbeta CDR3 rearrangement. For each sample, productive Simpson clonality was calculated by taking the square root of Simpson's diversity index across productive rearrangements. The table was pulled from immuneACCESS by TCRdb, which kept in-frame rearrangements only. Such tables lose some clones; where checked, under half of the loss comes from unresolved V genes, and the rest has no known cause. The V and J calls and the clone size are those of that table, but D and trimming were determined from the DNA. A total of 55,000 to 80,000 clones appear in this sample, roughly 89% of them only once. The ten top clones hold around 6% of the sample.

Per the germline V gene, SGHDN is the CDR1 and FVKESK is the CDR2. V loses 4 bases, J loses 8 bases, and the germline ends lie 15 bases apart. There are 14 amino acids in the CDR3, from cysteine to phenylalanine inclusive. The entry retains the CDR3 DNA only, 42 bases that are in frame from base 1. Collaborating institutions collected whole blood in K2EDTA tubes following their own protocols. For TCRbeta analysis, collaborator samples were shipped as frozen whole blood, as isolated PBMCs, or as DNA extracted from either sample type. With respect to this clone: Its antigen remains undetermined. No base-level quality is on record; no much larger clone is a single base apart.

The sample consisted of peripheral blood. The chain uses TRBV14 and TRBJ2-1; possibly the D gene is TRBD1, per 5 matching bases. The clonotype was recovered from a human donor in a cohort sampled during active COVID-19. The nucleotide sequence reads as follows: TGTGCCAGCAGCCGGGCGGTGGGGCCGGATGAGCAGTTCTTC. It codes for CASSRAVGPDEQFF.